This is a list of T cell receptor beta chains from one sample in a study of Tregs in tolerant kidney transplant recipients. Using immunoSEQ multiplex PCR, the repertoire was profiled, and TCRdb retains in-frame clones only, with some absent. The repertoire has 9,500 to 11,000 clones, about 90% of them found once; the top ten carry 5% to 7.5%. Their antigen targets remain unknown. The material sequenced was Tregs from blood cultured with allogeneic cells, taken before the transplant. The receptors come from a human patient who received a combined kidney and bone marrow transplant. CDR3s include the opening cysteine and the closing phenylalanine or tryptophan. The order of the fields is D gene, CDR3 length, clone size, V gene, J gene, CDR3 DNA, CDR3 protein. D genes are given only for firm matches. Expanded clones get a size class; other rows say once, few or many, or leave the size out.

.,12,.,TRBV29-1,TRBJ1-4,TGCAGCGTTGAGCTGACCAGAGAAAAACTGTTTTTT,CSVELTREKLFF
.,12,.,TRBV10-3,TRBJ2-1,TGTGCCATCAGTGAGAGTCATGGTGAGCAGTTCTTC,CAISESHGEQFF
.,16,.,TRBV4-3,TRBJ2-7,TGCGCCAGCAGCCAAGAGAGGGGTTACTTACACCACGAGCAGTACTTC,CASSQERGYLHHEQYF
TRBD1,13,.,TRBV7-8,TRBJ1-2,TGTGCCAGCAGCTGGGACAGGGGGTTAGGCTACACCTTC,CASSWDRGLGYTF
.,12,.,TRBV7-2,TRBJ2-2,TGTGCCAGCACGTCCCTAAGGGGGGAGCTGTTTTTT,CASTSLRGELFF
.,13,.,TRBV28,TRBJ2-7,TGTGCCAGCAGTTTACTCTCTTCCTACGAGCAGTACTTC,CASSLLSSYEQYF
TRBD1,16,.,TRBV7-9,TRBJ1-4,TGTGCCAGCAGCTTAGGAACAGGGGGGAGTAATGAAAAACTGTTTTTT,CASSLGTGGSNEKLFF
.,15,.,TRBV9,TRBJ2-3,TGTGCCAGCAGCGGGGGCGGGATTAGCACAGATACGCAGTATTTT,CASSGGGISTDTQYF
.,15,.,TRBV30,TRBJ2-7,TGTGCCTGGAGAGCTTACAGGATTTCTACCTACGAGCAGTACTTC,CAWRAYRISTYEQYF
.,16,.,TRBV7-9,TRBJ2-7,TGTGCCAGCAGCCCCCCCCGCCGGGTTGGCTCCTACGAGCAGTACTTC,CASSPPRRVGSYEQYF
.,12,once,TRBV7-2,TRBJ2-3,TGTGCCAGCAGCTCGAACACAGATACGCAGTATTTT,CASSSNTDTQYF
.,12,.,TRBV30,TRBJ1-2,TGTGCCTGGAGCCCGGCGGTACGGGGCTACACCTTC,CAWSPAVRGYTF
.,14,.,TRBV19,TRBJ1-5,TGTGCCAGTAGTATAAGGGGATGGGGTCAGCCCCAGCATTTT,CASSIRGWGQPQHF
TRBD2,19,.,TRBV7-9,TRBJ2-1,TGTGCCAGCAGCGGTAAGGCTAGCGGGAGCCCCTACTCCTACAATGAGCAGTTCTTC,CASSGKASGSPYSYNEQFF
.,10,once,TRBV6-6,TRBJ2-1,TGTGCCAGCGGGTACAATGAGCAGTTCTTC,CASGYNEQFF
TRBD2,15,.,TRBV6-1,TRBJ2-7,TGTGCCAGCAGGGGGGGACTAGCGGGAGTCAACGAGCAGTACTTC,CASRGGLAGVNEQYF
.,14,.,TRBV10-3,TRBJ2-6,TGTGCCATCAGATCAGGGGCTGGGGCCAACGTCCTGACTTTC,CAIRSGAGANVLTF
.,14,.,TRBV5-6,TRBJ2-7,TGTGCCAGCAGCTTGCGGGGAGCGGGCTACGAGCAGTACTTC,CASSLRGAGYEQYF
.,13,.,TRBV6-1,TRBJ1-5,TGTGCCAGCAGAGGGTCTAGCAATCAGCCCCAGCATTTT,CASRGSSNQPQHF
.,16,.,TRBV11-3,TRBJ2-3,TGTGCCAGCAGCTTAGGGGGGACACCGAGCACAGATACGCAGTATTTT,CASSLGGTPSTDTQYF
TRBD1,12,.,TRBV28,TRBJ1-1,TGTGCCAGCAGTTCAGGGGGCACTGAAGCTTTCTTT,CASSSGGTEAFF
TRBD2,14,.,TRBV9,TRBJ2-1,TGTGCCAGCAGCGTAGTGGGGGGGTACAATGAGCAGTTCTTC,CASSVVGGYNEQFF
.,14,.,TRBV11-2,TRBJ2-5,TGTGCCAGCAGCTTAAGCGCTCCAAAAGAGACCCAGTACTTC,CASSLSAPKETQYF
.,15,.,TRBV4-1,TRBJ2-7,TGCGCCAGCAGCCAAGAAGGGCAGGGATGGCCCATGGTGTACTTC,CASSQEGQGWPMVYF
TRBD1,15,.,TRBV7-9,TRBJ1-1,TGTGCCAGCCAAGGGGGCAGAGCGATGAACACTGAAGCTTTCTTT,CASQGGRAMNTEAFF
.,14,.,TRBV15,TRBJ1-4,TGTGCCACCAACACACCCGCAACTAATGAAAAACTGTTTTTT,CATNTPATNEKLFF
TRBD2,19,.,TRBV11-3,TRBJ2-7,TGTGCCAGCAGCCCGCGGACTAGCGGGAGAATCGATAGTATCTACGAGCAGTACTTC,CASSPRTSGRIDSIYEQYF
.,14,.,TRBV19,TRBJ2-3,TGTGCCAGTAGTTCCAGGGCTCCCCCAGATACGCAGTATTTT,CASSSRAPPDTQYF
TRBD2,15,.,TRBV5-1,TRBJ2-1,TGCGCCAGCAGCTGGGGACTAGCGGGTTACAATGAGCAGTTCTTC,CASSWGLAGYNEQFF
TRBD2,16,.,TRBV7-9,TRBJ2-5,TGTGCCAGCAGCTTAGGGGCGGGAGGGATCCAAGAGACCCAGTACTTC,CASSLGAGGIQETQYF
.,12,.,TRBV6-5,TRBJ1-3,TGTGCCAGCAGTTCCAGGGGAAACACCATATATTTT,CASSSRGNTIYF
TRBD2,13,.,TRBV11-2,TRBJ2-7,TGTGCCAGCAGCCCGGGACTAGCGGGGAAGCAGTACTTC,CASSPGLAGKQYF
TRBD1,17,.,TRBV7-9,TRBJ1-4,TGTGCCAGCAGCTTAACAGGGGGCGAGGGAACTAATGAAAAACTGTTTTTT,CASSLTGGEGTNEKLFF
.,16,.,TRBV6-6,TRBJ2-7,TGTGCCAGCAGTTACGGGCAGGGACGAGGCTTCTACGAGCAGTACTTC,CASSYGQGRGFYEQYF
.,15,.,TRBV19,TRBJ1-5,TGTGCCAGTAGTACCCCAGGGTATAGCAATCAGCCCCAGCATTTT,CASSTPGYSNQPQHF
.,14,.,TRBV6-1,TRBJ1-4,TGTGCCAGCAGCGGACGGGATTATAATGAAAAACTGTTTTTT,CASSGRDYNEKLFF
TRBD2,16,.,TRBV11-2,TRBJ2-1,TGTGCCAGCAGCTCTATTAAGCGGGGAACCTACAATGAGCAGTTCTTC,CASSSIKRGTYNEQFF
TRBD1,13,once,TRBV27,TRBJ1-2,TGTGCCAGCAGACACGCCGGACAGGATGGCTACACCTTC,CASRHAGQDGYTF
.,15,.,TRBV5-1,TRBJ2-7,TGCGCCAGCAGCTTGACTCCAGGGGCCACCTACGAGCAGTACTTC,CASSLTPGATYEQYF
.,14,once,TRBV2,TRBJ2-7,TGTGCCAGCAGCCCCACAGGGCTGGCCTACGAGCAGTACTTC,CASSPTGLAYEQYF